A single sample is the source of the 2 T cell receptor beta chains below, sequenced in a study of shared clonotypes between healthy human individuals. Terminally differentiated effector memory CD45RA+ cells were excluded from the naive CD8 cells, which were CD45RO-negative and positively selected for CCR7. Data came from immunoSEQ multiplex PCR; TCRdb stores just in-frame clones and leaves some out. Counted here are roughly 890,000 clones, around 92% occurring once; the ten biggest clones make up under 30%. Specimen: naive CD8+ T cells sorted from blood. The source of these receptors is a man aged 25-40 years in good health.

V and J are TRBV5-4 and TRBJ2-7; 13 bases line up with TRBD2. With 4 bases clipped from V and 4 bases from J, the junction kept 5 bases outside the gene matches. CDR1 is SGHNT and CDR2 is YYREEE in the germline V gene (reference sequence). The CDR3 extends over 15 amino acids. The CDR3 bases are TGTGCCAGCAGCATAGGGACTAGCGGGATGTACGAGCAGTACTTC. As protein: CASSIGTSGMYEQYF.

The chain couples TRBV27 to TRBJ2-7; D gene unclear. The CDR3 totals 13 residues. V was cut by 6 bases and J by 0 bases, with 9 bases left in between. Germline V gene sequence: CDR1 MNHEY, CDR2 SMNVEV (reference sequence). CDR3 nucleotide sequence: TGTGCCAGCAGAAGGGCCAGCTCCTACGAGCAGTACTTC. It codes for CASRRASSYEQYF.